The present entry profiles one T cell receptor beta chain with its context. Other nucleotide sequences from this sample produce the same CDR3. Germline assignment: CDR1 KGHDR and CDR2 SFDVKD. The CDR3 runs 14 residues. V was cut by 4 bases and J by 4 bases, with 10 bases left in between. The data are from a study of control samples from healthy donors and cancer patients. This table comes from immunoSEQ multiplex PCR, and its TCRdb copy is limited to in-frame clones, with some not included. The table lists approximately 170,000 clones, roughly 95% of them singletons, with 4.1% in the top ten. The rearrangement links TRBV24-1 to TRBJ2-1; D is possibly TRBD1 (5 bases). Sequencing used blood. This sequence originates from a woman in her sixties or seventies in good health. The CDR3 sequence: CATSDRASYNEQFF. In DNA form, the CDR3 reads TGTGCCACCAGTGACAGGGCCTCTTACAATGAGCAGTTCTTC.